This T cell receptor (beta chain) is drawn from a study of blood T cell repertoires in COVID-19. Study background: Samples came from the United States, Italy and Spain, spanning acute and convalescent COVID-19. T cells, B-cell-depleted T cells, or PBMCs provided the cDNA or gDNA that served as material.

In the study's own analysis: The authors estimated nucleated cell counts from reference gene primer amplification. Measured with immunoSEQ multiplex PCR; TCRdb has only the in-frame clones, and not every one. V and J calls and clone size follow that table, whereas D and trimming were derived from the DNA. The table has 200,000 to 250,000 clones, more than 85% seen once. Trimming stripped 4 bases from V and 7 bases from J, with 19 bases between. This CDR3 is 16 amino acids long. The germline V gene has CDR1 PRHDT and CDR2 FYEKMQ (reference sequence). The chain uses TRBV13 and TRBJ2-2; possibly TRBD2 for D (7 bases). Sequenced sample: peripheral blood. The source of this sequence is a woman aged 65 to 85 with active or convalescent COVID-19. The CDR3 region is CASSSARAGAGGELFF. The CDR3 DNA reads TGTGCCAGCAGCTCAGCCCGCGCGGGGGCGGGCGGGGAGCTGTTTTTT.